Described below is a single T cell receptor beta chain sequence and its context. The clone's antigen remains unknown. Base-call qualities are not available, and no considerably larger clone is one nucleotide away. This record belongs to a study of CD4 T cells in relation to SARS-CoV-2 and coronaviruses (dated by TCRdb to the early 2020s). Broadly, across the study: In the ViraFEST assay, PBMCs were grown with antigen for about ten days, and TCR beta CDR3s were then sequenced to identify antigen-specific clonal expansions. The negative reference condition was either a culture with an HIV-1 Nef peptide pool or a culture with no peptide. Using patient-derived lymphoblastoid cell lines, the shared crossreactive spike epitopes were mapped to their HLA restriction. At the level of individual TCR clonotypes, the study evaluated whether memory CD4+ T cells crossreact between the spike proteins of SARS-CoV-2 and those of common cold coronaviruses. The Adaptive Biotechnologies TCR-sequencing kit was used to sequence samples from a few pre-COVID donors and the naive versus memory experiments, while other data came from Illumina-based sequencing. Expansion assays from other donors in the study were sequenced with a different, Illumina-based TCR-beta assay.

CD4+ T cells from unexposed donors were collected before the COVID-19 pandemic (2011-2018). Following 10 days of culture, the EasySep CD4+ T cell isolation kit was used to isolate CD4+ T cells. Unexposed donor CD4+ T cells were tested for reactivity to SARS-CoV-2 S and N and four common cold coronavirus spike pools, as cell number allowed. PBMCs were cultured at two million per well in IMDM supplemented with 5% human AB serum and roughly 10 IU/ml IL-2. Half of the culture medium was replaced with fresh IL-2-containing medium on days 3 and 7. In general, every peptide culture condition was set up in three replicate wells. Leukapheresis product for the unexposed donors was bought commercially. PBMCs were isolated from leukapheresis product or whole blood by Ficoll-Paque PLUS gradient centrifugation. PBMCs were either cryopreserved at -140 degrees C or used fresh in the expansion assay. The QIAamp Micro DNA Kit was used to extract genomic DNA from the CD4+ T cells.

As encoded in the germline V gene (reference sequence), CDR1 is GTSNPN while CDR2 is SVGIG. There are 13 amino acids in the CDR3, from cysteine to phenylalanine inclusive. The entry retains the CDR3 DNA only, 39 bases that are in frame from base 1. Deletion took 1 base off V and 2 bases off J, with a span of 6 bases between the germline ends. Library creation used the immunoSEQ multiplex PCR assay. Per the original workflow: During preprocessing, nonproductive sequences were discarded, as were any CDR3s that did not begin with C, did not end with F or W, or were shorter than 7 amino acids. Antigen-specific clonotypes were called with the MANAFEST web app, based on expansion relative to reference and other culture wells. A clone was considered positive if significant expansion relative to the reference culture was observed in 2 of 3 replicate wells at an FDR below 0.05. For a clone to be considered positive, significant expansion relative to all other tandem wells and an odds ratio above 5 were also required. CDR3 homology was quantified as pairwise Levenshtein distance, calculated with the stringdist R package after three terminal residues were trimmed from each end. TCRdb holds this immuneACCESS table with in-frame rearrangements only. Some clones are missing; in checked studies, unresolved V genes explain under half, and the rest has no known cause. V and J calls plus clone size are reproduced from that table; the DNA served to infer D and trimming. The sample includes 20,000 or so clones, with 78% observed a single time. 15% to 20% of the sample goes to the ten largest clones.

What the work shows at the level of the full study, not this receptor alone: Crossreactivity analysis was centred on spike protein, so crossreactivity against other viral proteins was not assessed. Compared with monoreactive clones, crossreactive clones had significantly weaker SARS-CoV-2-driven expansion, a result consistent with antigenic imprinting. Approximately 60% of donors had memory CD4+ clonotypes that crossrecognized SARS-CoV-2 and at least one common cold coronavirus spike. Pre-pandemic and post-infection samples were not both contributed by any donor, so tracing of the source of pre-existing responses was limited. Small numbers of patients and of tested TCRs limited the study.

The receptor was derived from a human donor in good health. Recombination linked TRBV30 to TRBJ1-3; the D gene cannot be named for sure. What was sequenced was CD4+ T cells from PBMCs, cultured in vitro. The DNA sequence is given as TGTGCCTGGAGTGCAGGCCCTGGAAACACCATATATTTT. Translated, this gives CAWSAGPGNTIYF.